This T cell receptor beta chain was sequenced for a study of cytomegalovirus exposure and HLA in healthy donors (dated by TCRdb to about 2017). A note on the overall study: According to an earlier analysis of a few hundred of the donors, about 170 million T cells yielded 117 million unique TCR beta sequences and 276 Gb of sequence data. Donor age, sex, ethnicity and CMV serostatus were collected together with the repertoire data. Because of strong linkage in the cohort, roughly five DR-DQ haplotypes were treated as single units for association and clustering. A later analysis re-analyzed previously published TCR beta repertoires from approximately 700 donors and added high-resolution HLA genotyping to study TCR occurrence patterns. Along with the roughly 670-subject first cohort, a separate validation cohort of about 110 different subjects was used. The genetic ancestry cluster associated with self-reported Caucasian donors included about 84% of the 398 genotyped donors. The study used immunosequencing to profile the T cell repertoires of about 670 subjects and linked those repertoires to cytomegalovirus serostatus. Typing coverage differed by locus: A, B, C, DRB1 and DQB1 were typed in roughly 620-640 donors, DQA1 in about 560, DPA1 in some 600, and DPB1 in roughly 470. To predict cytomegalovirus infection status, the study brought together high-throughput TCR immunosequencing, statistical association of individual TCRs with disease status, and machine learning. The study was designed to test whether signatures of past pathogen exposure could be identified by cataloging public T cell receptors. An earlier analysis of around 640 of the donors used high-throughput TCR beta sequencing to judge whether each TCR beta V gene segment behaved as functional or pseudogenic. On average, around 200,000 unique TCR beta nucleotide sequences were sequenced per donor among a few hundred genotyped donors of the cohort, with roughly a sixth of those sequences being non-productive. Every discovery cohort repertoire had been produced on one sequencing platform. A later genetic analysis used genome-wide SNP genotypes for about three fifths of the 666 donors, treating that subset as a discovery cohort. HLA typing covered class I and class II loci at four-digit resolution. Rather than using new phenotypic data, the later analysis identified candidate immune exposures from TCR beta sequences and from how often those sequences occurred across donors. Approximately 310 gigabases of sequencing data and some 85 million unique TCR sequences were included in an early release covering around 650 HLA-typed donors. On the study overall, not on this receptor specifically: In a later analysis, HLA-associated TCR beta chains were found to be more clonally expanded and to have lower generation probabilities than equally common non-associated chains. Cytomegalovirus status was reported to be diagnosed by the classifier with high specificity and sensitivity in both the original and validation cohorts. According to a later analysis, parvovirus B19, influenza, CMV and Epstein-Barr virus appeared linked to several top co-occurrence clusters. A further reported finding was that TCR beta sequences accurately predicted the HLA-A and HLA-B alleles for most subjects in the first cohort. The sequencing pipeline was judged likely to have produced a cluster of highly shared sequence variants as a technical artifact. The authors suggested that the approach could potentially be generalized to other disease states and immunological phenotypes. Because counts were too low, seventeen rarely observed V segments, including chromosome 9 orphons, were excluded from the earlier analysis of 587 of the donors. Linkage disequilibrium might explain the correlated functional status among segregating V segments, but an unknown experimental factor could not be excluded. A later analysis found that TCR association rates varied across HLA loci, with DRB1 alleles showing the most associated TCRs and HLA-C alleles the fewest. Because HLA typing was unavailable for some donors at each locus, only the typed subset was used in association tests. The study gave a list of under 200 TCR beta chains associated with cytomegalovirus. In a later genetic analysis, a missense DCLRE1C variant was associated with V-gene and J-gene trimming of TCR beta chains, and the association was replicated in an independent cohort. In an earlier analysis of roughly 500 of the donors, most TCR beta V segments appeared in productive rearrangements about 87% or about 30% of the time, broadly matching IMGT annotations. In vitro tests confirmed that a few of the cytomegalovirus-associated TCR beta chains recognize cytomegalovirus antigens. The 87-base-pair reads could not distinguish some IMGT-functional V segments, including TRBV6-2 and TRBV6-3, so those segments were excluded. In a later genetic analysis, fewer N-insertions in productive TCRs were reported among donors in an Asian-associated ancestry cluster than the approximately 670-donor mean. This cohort had only TCR beta chains sequenced, and the lack of alpha or paired-chain data limited which features could be detected. For the cohort, immune exposure information was limited to CMV serostatus. Roughly uniform sequencing depth across donors was assumed in presence/absence analyses, although this assumption may not hold. Strong co-occurrence of HLA alleles, especially DR and DQ, made assigning TCR associations to individual alleles difficult. Most CMV-associated TCR beta chains appeared to be HLA-restricted in a later analysis, and the HLA associations seemed to be driven largely by CMV exposure. Most TCR sequences were seen in very few donors, while some public TCRs were found in many individuals. Specific HLA alleles were associated with roughly 17,000 TCR beta sequences at a false discovery rate of 0.05 in a later analysis.

Per the germline V gene, LGHNA is the CDR1 and YNFKEQ is the CDR2. Reading from cysteine to phenylalanine, the CDR3 counts 14 amino acids. The retained sequence is limited to the CDR3, 42 bases, with the frame set at the first base. Trimming at the junction amounts to 1 base on V and 1 base on J, and the germline ends lie 7 bases apart. Of note for this clone: Its antigen is not yet known. No qualities accompany the bases; no much larger clone lies one base away.

The library was built by means of the immunoSEQ multiplex PCR assay. A mixture of 60 forward primers for TCR Vbeta segments and 13 reverse primers for TCR Jbeta segments was used in the multiplex PCR. A multiplex PCR assay on genomic DNA amplified the CDR3 region of rearranged TCR beta genes. The Illumina HiSeq System was used to sequence the amplified TCR beta libraries as 87-base-pair reads. Concerning the study's data processing: A later analysis counted about 76 million unique TCR beta chains across the 666 repertoires, and around 9.9 million of these chains were shared by at least two donors. Raw reads were error-corrected and collapsed into unique sequences with a nearest-neighbor algorithm that merged closely related sequences to remove PCR and sequencing errors. Alignment of CDR3 sequences to IMGT reference sequences was used to assign V, D and J gene segments. For a sequence to be retained, a match of at least six nucleotides was required to both a V gene segment and a J gene segment. Rearrangements were classified as productive when the CDR3 lacked stop codons and remained in frame with V and J, and all other rearrangements were classified as non-productive. CDR3 was defined according to IMGT convention as the region running from the second conserved V-encoded cysteine to the conserved J-encoded phenylalanine. The earlier analysis of around 640 of the donors excluded sequences that lacked an unambiguous match to a single V gene segment. An earlier analysis of 500 to 600 of the donors classified V segments as functional when productive rearrangements were above 56.7% and as segregating when the standard deviation between donors was above 5%. A statistical classification framework was developed to diagnose cytomegalovirus status using the catalog of TCR beta chain sequences. A later analysis assigned V and J genes by comparing TCR nucleotide sequences with IMGT/GENE-DB human TR gene sequences. In a later analysis, CDR3 sequences and most-parsimonious VDJ recombination scenarios were assigned using the TCRdist pipeline. In a later analysis, each TCR beta chain was defined by its CDR3 amino acid sequence together with its V-gene family, and reads lacking a unique V-gene family were excluded. In a later analysis, several hundred highly shared, low-generation-probability nucleotide sequences were removed to address suspected cross-contamination and a sequencing artifact. In a later analysis, a clonal expansion index for each public chain was calculated from normalized within-repertoire ranks of inferred template counts. In a later analysis, generation probabilities were computed using a VDJ recombination model fitted to out-of-frame rearrangements, and the results were checked against IGoR. In a later analysis, hypergeometric tests were used to score TCR-TCR, TCR-HLA and TCR-CMV co-occurrence, with a repertoire-size bias correction applied to TCR pairs. To estimate false discovery rates, a later analysis permuted the HLA or CMV assignments 20 times. In a later analysis, co-occurring TCRs were grouped using DBSCAN, with TCRdist sequence similarity added in when clustering inside HLA-allele-positive subsets. Co-occurrence clustering excluded repertoires with fewer than 30,000 or more than 120,000 public chains, plus five with anomalous nucleotide sharing. TCRdb retrieved this table from immuneACCESS and kept in-frame rearrangements only. Not all clones are present; in checked studies, unresolved V genes account for under half, and no reason is known for the remainder. V and J calls and clone size follow that table, whereas D and trimming were derived from the DNA. The sample data list around 100,000 clones, and about 70% of these were observed just once. Clones ranked in the top ten supply approximately 0.9% of the sample.

The cohort consisted of 666 healthy bone marrow donors. All cohort members were sampled while nominally healthy, although unrecorded immune exposures were likely present. The donor was CMV seronegative and belonged to the group of 352 seronegative cohort members. Every donor gave a peripheral blood sample, and the peripheral blood mononuclear cells from that sample were used for TCR beta sequencing. Genomic DNA extraction from the blood cell samples was performed with the Qiagen DNeasy Blood Extraction Kit. Recombination connected TRBV4-2 to TRBJ2-5, with a tentative D gene TRBD2 over 5 matching bases. This clonotype was obtained from a woman aged 25 to 39 in good health and CMV-seronegative. What was sequenced was PBMCs. Read as DNA, the sequence is TGTGCCAGCAGCCAAGCGGACTTCCAAGAGACCCAGTACTTC. It is translated as CASSQADFQETQYF.